These 2 T cell receptor beta chains came from one sample sequenced in a study of tumor-infiltrating lymphocytes in primary liver carcinoma. Unsorted whole blood served as the source of blood RNA, and germline DNA was extracted as well. From approximately 0.5 ug of total RNA, TCR beta-specific cDNA was reverse-transcribed using a constant-region primer. Three rounds of nested multiplex PCR with slightly modified ARM-PCR produced TCR beta libraries. Forward primers for TRBV1-TRBV30 and a C-beta reverse primer served the first two PCR rounds, at about 11 cycles each. Each CDR3 protein gets one entry after TCRdb re-called the multiplex PCR reads with MiXCR. The sample records about 300,000 distinct CDR3 sequences, 65% being singletons. The source material was peripheral blood. The receptors shown here come from a man aged 35 to 55 with primary liver carcinoma and hepatitis B virus infection.

As to this clonotype: Relative to the germline gene, one junction end is altered; a read error may explain this. The chain employs TRBV11-3 and TRBJ1-1, with unresolved D. Germline loops: CDR1 SGHNT, CDR2 YENEEA. This CDR3 has 13 residues. CDR3 in DNA: TGTGCCAGCTGCTTAACGGAGAACACTGAAGCTCTCTTT. This encodes CASCLTENTEALF. The full variable domain, with the rest looked up from reference TRBV11-3 and TRBJ1-1, is EAGVVQSPRYKIIEKKQPVAFWCNPISGHNTLYWYLQNLGQGPELLIRYENEEAVDDSQLPKDRFSAERLKGVDSTLKIQPAELGDSAVYLCASCLTENTEALFGQGTRLTVV.

As concerns this clonotype: Here the CDR3 omits its conserved ending phenylalanine or tryptophan, so a read error is the likely source. The rearrangement links TRBV11-2 to TRBJ1-2; 9 bases agree with TRBD1. CDR3 length: 16 amino acids. Germline-derived CDR1 and CDR2 are SGHAT and FQNNGV. As DNA, the CDR3 is TGTACCAGCAGCTTAGATGGCGGGACAGGGAACTATGGCTACACCCTC. Translation gives CTSSLDGGTGNYGYTL.